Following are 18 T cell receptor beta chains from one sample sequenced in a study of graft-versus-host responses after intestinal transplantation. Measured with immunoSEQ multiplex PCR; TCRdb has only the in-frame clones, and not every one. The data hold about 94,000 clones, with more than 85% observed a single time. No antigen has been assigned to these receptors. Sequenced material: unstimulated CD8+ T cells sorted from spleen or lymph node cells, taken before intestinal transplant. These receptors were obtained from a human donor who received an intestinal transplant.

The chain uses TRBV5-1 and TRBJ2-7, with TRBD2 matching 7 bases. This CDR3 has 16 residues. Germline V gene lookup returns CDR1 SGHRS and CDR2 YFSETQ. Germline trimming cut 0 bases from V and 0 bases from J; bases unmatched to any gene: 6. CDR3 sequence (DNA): TGCGCCAGCAGCTTGGAAGCGGGACGTAGCTCCTACGAGCAGTACTTC. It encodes CASSLEAGRSSYEQYF. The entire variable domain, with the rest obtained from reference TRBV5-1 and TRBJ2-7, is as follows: KAGVTQTPRYLIKTRGQQVTLSCSPISGHRSVSWYQQTPGQGLQFLFEYFSETQRNKGNFPGRFSGRQFSNSRSEMNVSTLELGDSALYLCASSLEAGRSSYEQYFGPGTRLTVT.

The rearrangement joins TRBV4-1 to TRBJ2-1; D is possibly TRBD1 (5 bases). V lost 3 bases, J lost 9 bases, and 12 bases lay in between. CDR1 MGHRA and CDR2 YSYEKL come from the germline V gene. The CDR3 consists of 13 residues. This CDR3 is CASSHVTDVEQFF. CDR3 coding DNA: TGCGCCAGCAGCCATGTGACAGACGTTGAGCAGTTCTTC.

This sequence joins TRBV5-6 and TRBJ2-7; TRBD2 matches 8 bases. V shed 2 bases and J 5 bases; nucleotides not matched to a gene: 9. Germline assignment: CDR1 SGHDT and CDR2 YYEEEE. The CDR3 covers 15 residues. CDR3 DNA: TGTGCCAGCAGCTTTATCGGGAGGGCCGGAAACGAGCAGTACTTC. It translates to CASSFIGRAGNEQYF. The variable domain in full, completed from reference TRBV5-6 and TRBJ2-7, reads DAGVTQSPTHLIKTRGQQVTLRCSPKSGHDTVSWYQQALGQGPQFIFQYYEEEERQRGNFPDRFSGHQFPNYSSELNVNALLLGDSALYLCASSFIGRAGNEQYFGPGTRLTVT.

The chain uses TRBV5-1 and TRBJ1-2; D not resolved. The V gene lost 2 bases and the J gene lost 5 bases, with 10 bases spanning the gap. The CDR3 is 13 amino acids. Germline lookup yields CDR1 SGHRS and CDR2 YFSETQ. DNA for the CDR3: TGCGCCAGCAGCTTACGCGGGGTATATGGCTACACCTTC. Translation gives CASSLRGVYGYTF.

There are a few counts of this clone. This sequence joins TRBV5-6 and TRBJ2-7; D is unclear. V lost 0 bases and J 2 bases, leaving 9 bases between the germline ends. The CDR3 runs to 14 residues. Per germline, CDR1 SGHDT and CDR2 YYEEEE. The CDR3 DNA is TGTGCCAGCAGCTTGGGAACAAGTACCTACGAGCAGTACTTC. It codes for CASSLGTSTYEQYF. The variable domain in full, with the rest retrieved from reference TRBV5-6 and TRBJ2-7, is DAGVTQSPTHLIKTRGQQVTLRCSPKSGHDTVSWYQQALGQGPQFIFQYYEEEERQRGNFPDRFSGHQFPNYSSELNVNALLLGDSALYLCASSLGTSTYEQYFGPGTRLTVT.

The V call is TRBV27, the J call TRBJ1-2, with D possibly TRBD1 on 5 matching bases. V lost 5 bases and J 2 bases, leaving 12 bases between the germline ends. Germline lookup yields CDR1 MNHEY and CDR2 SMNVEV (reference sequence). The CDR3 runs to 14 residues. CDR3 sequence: CASSPDRYNYGYTF. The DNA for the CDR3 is TGTGCCAGCAGTCCCGACAGATACAACTATGGCTACACCTTC.

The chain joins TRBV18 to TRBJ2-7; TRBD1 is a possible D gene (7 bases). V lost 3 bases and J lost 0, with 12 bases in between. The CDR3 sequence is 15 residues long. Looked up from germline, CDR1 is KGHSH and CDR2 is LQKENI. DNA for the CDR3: TGTGCCAGCTCACCCCCAGGGGGGTTCTCCTACGAGCAGTACTTC. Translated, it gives CASSPPGGFSYEQYF.

The chain's CDR3 is CASSYSNSNEQFF. The CDR3 DNA reads TGTGCCAGCAGTTACTCGAATAGTAATGAGCAGTTCTTC. V and J are TRBV6-5 and TRBJ2-1; D gene uncertain. Germline V CDR1 and CDR2: MNHEY, SVGAGI. The CDR3 is 13 residues long. Deletions cut 0 bases from V and 7 bases from J, with 7 bases between.

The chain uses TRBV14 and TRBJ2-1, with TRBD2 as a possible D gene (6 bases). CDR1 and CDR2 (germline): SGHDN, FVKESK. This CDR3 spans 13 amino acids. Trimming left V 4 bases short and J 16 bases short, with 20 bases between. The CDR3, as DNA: TGTGCCAGCAGCCCCCTCCCTAGCGCCCAGTTTTTCTTC. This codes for CASSPLPSAQFFF.

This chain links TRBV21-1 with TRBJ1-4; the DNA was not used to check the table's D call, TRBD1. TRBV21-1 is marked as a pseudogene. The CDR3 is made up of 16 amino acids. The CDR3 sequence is CASSRELQGFDEKLFF. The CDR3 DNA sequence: TGTGCCAGCAGCAGGGAATTACAGGGCTTCGATGAAAAACTGTTTTTT.

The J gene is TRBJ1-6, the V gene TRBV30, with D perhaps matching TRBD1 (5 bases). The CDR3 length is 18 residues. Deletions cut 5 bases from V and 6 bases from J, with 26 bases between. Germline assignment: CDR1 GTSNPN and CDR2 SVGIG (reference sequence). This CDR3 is CAWSIGGVLGESNSPLHF. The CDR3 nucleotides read TGTGCCTGGTCTATTGGAGGGGTGCTCGGGGAGAGTAATTCACCCCTCCACTTT.

The CDR3 DNA sequence: TGTGCCAGCAGCTTGGGCGGCTCTGGAAACACCATATATTTT. This encodes CASSLGGSGNTIYF. The chain combines TRBV5-6 with TRBJ1-3, with D unresolved. Trimming stripped 0 bases from V and 0 bases from J, with 4 bases between. Germline V lookup: CDR1 SGHDT, CDR2 YYEEEE. The CDR3 covers 14 residues.

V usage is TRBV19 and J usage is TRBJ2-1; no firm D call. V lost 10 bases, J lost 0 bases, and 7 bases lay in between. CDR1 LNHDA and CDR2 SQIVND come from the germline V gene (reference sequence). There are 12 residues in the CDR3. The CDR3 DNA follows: TGTGCCACCCGTAGCTCCTACAATGAGCAGTTCTTC. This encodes CATRSSYNEQFF.

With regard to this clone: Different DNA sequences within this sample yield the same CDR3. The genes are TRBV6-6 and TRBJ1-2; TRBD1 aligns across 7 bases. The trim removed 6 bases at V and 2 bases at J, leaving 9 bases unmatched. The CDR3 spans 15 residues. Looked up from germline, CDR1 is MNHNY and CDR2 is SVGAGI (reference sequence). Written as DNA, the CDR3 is TGTGCCAGCAGCCGAACAGGGGAAGGAAACTATGGCTACACCTTC. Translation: CASSRTGEGNYGYTF.

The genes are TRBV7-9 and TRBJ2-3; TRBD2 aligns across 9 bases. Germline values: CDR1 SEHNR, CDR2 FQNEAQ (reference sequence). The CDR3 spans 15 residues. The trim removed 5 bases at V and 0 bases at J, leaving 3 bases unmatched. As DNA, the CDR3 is TGTGCCAGCAGCAATAGCGGGGGTAGCACAGATACGCAGTATTTT. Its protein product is CASSNSGGSTDTQYF.

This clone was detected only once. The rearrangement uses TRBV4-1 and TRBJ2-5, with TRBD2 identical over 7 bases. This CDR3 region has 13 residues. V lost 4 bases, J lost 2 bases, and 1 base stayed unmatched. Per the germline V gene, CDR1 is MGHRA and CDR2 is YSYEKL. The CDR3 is CASSRTSQETQYF. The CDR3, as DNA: TGCGCCAGCAGCCGGACTAGTCAAGAGACCCAGTACTTC.

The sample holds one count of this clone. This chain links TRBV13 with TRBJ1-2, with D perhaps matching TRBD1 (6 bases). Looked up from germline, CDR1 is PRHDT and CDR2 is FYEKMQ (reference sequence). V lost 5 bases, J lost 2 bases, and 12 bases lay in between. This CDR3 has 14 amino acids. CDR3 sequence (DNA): TGTGCCAGCAGCCGGGACAAGGGGAACTATGGCTACACCTTC. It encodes CASSRDKGNYGYTF.

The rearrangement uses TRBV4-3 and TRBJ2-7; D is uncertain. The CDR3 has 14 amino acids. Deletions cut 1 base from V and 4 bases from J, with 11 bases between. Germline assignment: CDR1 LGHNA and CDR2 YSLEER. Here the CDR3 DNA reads TGCGCCAGCAGCCAAGGAGCCTTGCCTTACGAGCAGTACTTC. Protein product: CASSQGALPYEQYF.